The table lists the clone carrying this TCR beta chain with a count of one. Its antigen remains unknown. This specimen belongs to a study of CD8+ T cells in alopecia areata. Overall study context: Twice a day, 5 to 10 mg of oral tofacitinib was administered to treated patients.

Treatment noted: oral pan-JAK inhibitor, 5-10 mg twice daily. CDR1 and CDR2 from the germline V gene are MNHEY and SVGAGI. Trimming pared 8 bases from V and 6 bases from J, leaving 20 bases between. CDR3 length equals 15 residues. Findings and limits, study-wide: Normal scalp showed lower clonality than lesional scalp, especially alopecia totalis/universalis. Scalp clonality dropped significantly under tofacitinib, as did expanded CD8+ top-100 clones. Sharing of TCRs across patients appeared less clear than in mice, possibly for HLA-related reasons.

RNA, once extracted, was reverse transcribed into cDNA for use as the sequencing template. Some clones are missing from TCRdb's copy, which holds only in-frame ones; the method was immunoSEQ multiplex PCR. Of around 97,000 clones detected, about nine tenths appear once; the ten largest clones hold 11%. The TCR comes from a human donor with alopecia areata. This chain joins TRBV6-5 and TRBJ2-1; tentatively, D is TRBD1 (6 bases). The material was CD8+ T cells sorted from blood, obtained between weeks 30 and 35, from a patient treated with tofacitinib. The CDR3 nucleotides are TGTGCCAGCGCGACCGGTGGGGGCCTGGGCAATGAGCAGTTCTTC. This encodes CASATGGGLGNEQFF.